The next 7 T cell receptor beta chains were all read from a single sample in a study of regulatory T cells in long-lasting Graves disease. Arm-PCR of CDR3 regions and iRepertoire HTBI primers were used to build TCR beta libraries. MiXCR, applied by TCRdb to the multiplex PCR reads, yields one record per CDR3 protein. Among a few hundred thousand distinct CDR3 sequences listed, 14% were seen once. The time point was: newly diagnosed GD, antithyroid drugs for less than 3 months. PBMC RNA was the source of the TCR library. This sample also appeared in a second study, on T cells in Graves' hyperthyroidism and ophthalmopathy.

Sequences were derived from peripheral blood mononuclear cells (PBMCs), sampled at new diagnosis, from a patient treated with antithyroid drugs. The source of these receptors is a woman in her forties or fifties with Graves disease.

This rearrangement joins TRBV10-3 to TRBJ2-2; 13 positions match TRBD2. Germline-derived CDR1 and CDR2 are ENHRY and SYGVKD. J gave up 7 bases and V 4 bases, and 3 bases lay outside the gene matches. The length of the CDR3 is 15 residues. CDR3: CAISGTSGSLGELFF. CDR3 nucleotide sequence: TGTGCCATCAGTGGGACTAGCGGGAGTCTCGGGGAGCTGTTTTTT.

This clonotype was detected ten times or more. Written as DNA, the CDR3 is TGTGCTAGTGGTTTGGACACAGGGGGCCGAAGGGAGACCCAGTACTTC. Protein product: CASGLDTGGRRETQYF. The gene calls are TRBV12-5 and TRBJ2-5, with TRBD1 matching over 9 bases. The germline gives CDR1 LGHNT, CDR2 FRNRAP. This CDR3 is 16 amino acids long. The V and J ends lost 1 base and 5 bases, in that order; junction bases with no gene match: 8.

This clonotype occurred once. This chain connects TRBV6-1 to TRBJ1-5; TRBD1 aligns across 7 bases. The V gene end was trimmed by 2 bases and the J gene end by 5 bases; junction bases not matched to a gene: 9. CDR3 length equals 16 residues. Per germline, CDR1 MNHNS and CDR2 SASEGT. CDR3 nucleotide sequence: TGTGCCAGCAGTGAAACAGACAGGGACAGTTATCAGCCCCAGCATTTT. This encodes CASSETDRDSYQPQHF.

In this sample, this clonotype turned up a few times. The V and J genes are TRBV6-1 and TRBJ2-6; the D is unclear. The CDR3 spans 15 residues. The germline CDR1 and CDR2 sequences are MNHNS and SASEGT. V lost 3 bases and J 0 bases, leaving 6 bases between the germline ends. CDR3: CASSDLNSGANVLTF. In nucleotides, the CDR3 is TGTGCCAGCAGTGACTTAAACTCTGGGGCCAACGTCCTGACTTTC.

This clonotype was seen many times. The V and J genes are TRBV28 and TRBJ1-1; TRBD1 might be the D (5 bases). V gave up 8 bases and J gave up 8 bases, with 27 bases separating them. Germline V lookup: CDR1 MDHEN, CDR2 SYDVKM. The CDR3 sequence is 16 residues long. The DNA of the CDR3 is TGTGCCAGCCGCATTACCACCTCCGGGGGGGGGTTGGAAGCTTTCTTT. Translation: CASRITTSGGGLEAFF. Supplemented by reference TRBV28 and TRBJ1-1, the full variable domain reads DVKVTQSSRYLVKRTGEKVFLECVQDMDHENMFWYRQDPGLGLRLIYFSYDVKMKEKGDIPEGYSVSREKKERFSLILESASTNQTSMYLCASRITTSGGGLEAFFGQGTRLTVV.

This clonotype was detected only a few times. V and J are TRBV4-1 and TRBJ2-3; TRBD2 matches at 8 bases. The CDR3 contains 15 residues. The ends lost 2 bases at V and 8 bases at J; junction bases unmatched: 9. Germline assignment: CDR1 MGHRA and CDR2 YSYEKL. The DNA for the CDR3 is TGCGCCAGCAGCCAAACCCAGCGGGAGACGGGTACGCAGTATTTT. Protein: CASSQTQRETGTQYF.

This clonotype was counted at least ten times. The chain links TRBV7-3 to TRBJ2-1; 11 bases are a match to TRBD2. The CDR3 totals 15 residues. V gave up 2 bases and J gave up 9 bases; unmatched junction bases: 6. Looked up from germline, CDR1 is SGHTA and CDR2 is FQGTGA. CDR3 sequence (DNA): TGTGCCAGCAGCTTAGAGACTAGCGGGAATCTTGAGCAGTTCTTC. Translation gives CASSLETSGNLEQFF. Based on the CDR3 plus reference TRBV7-3 and TRBJ2-1, the full variable domain is GAGVSQTPSNKVTEKGKYVELRCDPISGHTALYWYRQSLGQGPEFLIYFQGTGAADDSGLPNDRFFAVRPEGSVSTLKIQRTERGDSAVYLCASSLETSGNLEQFFGPGTRLTVL.